This T cell receptor (beta chain) stems from a study of human versus mouse CDR3 diversity and MHC coevolution. About the research overall: immunoSEQ was reported to reach one in 200,000 T cells sensitivity. Study-wide points: Among all groups, most of the three human donors showed least clonal inequality.

The germline V and J ends were trimmed by 0 bases and 0 bases, with 10 bases remaining between them. This CDR3 is 15 amino acids long. Germline loops: CDR1 SGDLS, CDR2 YYNGEE. Only one count was recorded for this clone. Antigen: not known. The assay was immunoSEQ multiplex PCR, and TCRdb's table has in-frame clones only and misses some. The data show fewer than 100,000 clones, around 93% seen once. This chain connects TRBV9 to TRBJ2-7; tentative D call: TRBD2 (6 bases). Input material: naive CD4+ T cells from blood. Subset given: CD45RO-negative CD62L-positive naive CD4 T cells. The clonotype was recovered from a person aged 30 to 69 in good health. The DNA of the CDR3 is TGTGCCAGCAGCGTAGGGGGACTGTTCTCCTACGAGCAGTACTTC. The encoded protein is CASSVGGLFSYEQYF.